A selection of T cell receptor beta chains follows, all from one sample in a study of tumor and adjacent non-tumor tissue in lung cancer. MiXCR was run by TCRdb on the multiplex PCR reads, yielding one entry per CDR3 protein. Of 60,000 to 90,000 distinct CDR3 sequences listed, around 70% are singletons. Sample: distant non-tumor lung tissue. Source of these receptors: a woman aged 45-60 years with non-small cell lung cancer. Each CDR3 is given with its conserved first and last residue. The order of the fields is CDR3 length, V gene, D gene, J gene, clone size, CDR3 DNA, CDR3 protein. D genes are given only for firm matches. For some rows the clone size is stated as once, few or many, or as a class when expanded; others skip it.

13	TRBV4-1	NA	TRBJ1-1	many	TGCGCCAGCAGCCAAGTTATAAACACTGAAGCTTTCTTT	CASSQVINTEAFF
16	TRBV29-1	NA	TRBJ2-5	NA	TGTAACGTTGTGGTCAATAGGGGGAGGGTTGTGGAGACCCAGTACTTC	CNVVVNRGRVVETQYF
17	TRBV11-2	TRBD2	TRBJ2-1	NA	TGTGCCAGCAGCTTAAATTGGGCTAGCGGGGTTTACAATGAGCAGTTCTTC	CASSLNWASGVYNEQFF
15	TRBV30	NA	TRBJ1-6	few	TGTGCCTTCCTGACGGGGAGCTCCTATAATTCACCCCTCCACTTT	CAFLTGSSYNSPLHF
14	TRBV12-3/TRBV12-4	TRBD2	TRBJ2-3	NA	TGTACTAGTTCCCCAGTGGGAGGGACAGATACGCAGTATTTT	CTSSPVGGTDTQYF
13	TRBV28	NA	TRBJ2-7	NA	TGTGGCAGCGAAGAGGTCAGCTCCTTCGAGCAGTACTTC	CGSEEVSSFEQYF
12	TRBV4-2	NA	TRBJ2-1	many	TGTGCCAGCAGCCAAGAGTACGGAGAGCAGTTCTTC	CASSQEYGEQFF
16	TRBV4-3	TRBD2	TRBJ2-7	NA	TGCGCCAGTAGCCAAGAAATAGCGGGGATCTCCTACAAGCAGTACTTC	CASSQEIAGISYKQYF
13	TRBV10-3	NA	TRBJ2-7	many	TGTGCCATCAGTGAGTCGCACGGTGGCGAGCAGTACTTC	CAISESHGGEQYF
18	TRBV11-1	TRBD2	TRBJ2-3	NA	TGTGCCAGCAGCTTAGCGGATCAGGGCGGGAGGACCACAGATACGCAGTATTTT	CASSLADQGGRTTDTQYF
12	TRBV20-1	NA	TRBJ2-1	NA	TGCAGTGCTTGGTACACCGACAATAAGCAGTTCTTC	CSAWYTDNKQFF
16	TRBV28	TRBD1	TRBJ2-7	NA	TGTGCCAACAGTTCATCGGGACAGGGAACATCCTACGAGCAGTACTTC	CANSSSGQGTSYEQYF
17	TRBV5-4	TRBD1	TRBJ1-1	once	TGTGCCAGCAACTTGGCTGTCGGCAGGGGGGGGAACACTGAAGCTTTCTTT	CASNLAVGRGGNTEAFF
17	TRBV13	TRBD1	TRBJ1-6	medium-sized	TGTGCCAGCAGTCCAACGACAGGGGGGCGATTTGATTCACCCCTCCACTTT	CASSPTTGGRFDSPLHF
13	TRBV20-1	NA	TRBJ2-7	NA	TGCAGTGCTAGCTTTGGGACTGCCTACGAGCAGTACTTC	CSASFGTAYEQYF
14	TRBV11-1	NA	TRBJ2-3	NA	TGTGCCAGCAGCTTAGCGACCTGGACAGATACGCATTATTTC	CASSLATWTDTHYF
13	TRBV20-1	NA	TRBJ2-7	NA	TGCAGTGCCACCGGACCCAGTACCTACGAGCAGTACTTC	CSATGPSTYEQYF
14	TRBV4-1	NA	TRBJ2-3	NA	TGCGCCAGCAGCCTCCAATTTGCCACAAATATGCAGTATTTT	CASSLQFATNMQYF
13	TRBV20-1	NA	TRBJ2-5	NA	TGCAGTACTAGGAGGGGGCATCAAGAGACCCTGTACTTC	CSTRRGHQETLYF
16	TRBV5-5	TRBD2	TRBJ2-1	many	TGTGCCAGCAGTCGAACTAGCGGTGAAGTCAGGAATGAGCAGTTCTTC	CASSRTSGEVRNEQFF
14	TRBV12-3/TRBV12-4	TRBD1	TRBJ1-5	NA	TGTGCCAGCAGCGATAGAGGGGGCAATCAGCCCCAACATTTT	CASSDRGGNQPQHF
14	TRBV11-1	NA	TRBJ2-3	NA	TGTGCCAGCAGCTTAGCGACAGTGACGGATACGCAGTATTTT	CASSLATVTDTQYF